This TCR beta chain was identified during a study of T-cell memory formation after mild COVID-19 (dated by TCRdb to the early 2020s). Background for the entire study: Most TCR sequence clusters were specific to one of the two donors. Longitudinal TCRalpha and TCRbeta repertoire sequencing tracked T-cell clones expanding and contracting after mild COVID-19 in two donors. The cohort comprised two young, previously healthy adult volunteers, one female and one male.

PBMCs were isolated by Ficoll-Paque density gradient centrifugation. In regard to this clonotype: Its recognized antigen is unknown. No much larger clone exists at a distance of one base, and base qualities are not known.

Trimming leaves V shorter by 4 bases and J shorter by 7 bases, with the junction holding 6 bases beyond the gene matches. CDR1 and CDR2 (SEHNR, FQNEAQ) derive from the germline V gene (reference sequence). The CDR3 goes from the cysteine to the phenylalanine over 13 residues. The CDR3 DNA has 39 bases and is translated from base 1. What the study reported, not specific to this receptor: Balanced CD4/CD8 phenotypes were observed for clones contracting from day 15 to 85, whereas a bias towards CD4+ was observed for a second wave of clones expanding from day 15 to 37. Some responding clones were detected in pre-infection memory, which suggested that pre-existing cross-reactive memory T cells had joined the SARS-CoV-2 response. Contracting CD4+ clones appeared mostly in the CM and EM memory subsets, whereas CD8+ clones were enriched in EMRA. The second-wave clones that peaked on day 37 were not confirmed to be SARS-CoV-2 specific. Only a couple of mild cases were covered by the study, and larger cohorts that include severe cases with pre-infection samples were considered necessary.

Sequencing took place on an Illumina NovaSeq 6000. Using 5'RACE with constant-segment primers, TCRalpha and TCRbeta cDNA libraries were constructed, with sample barcodes and unique molecular identifiers added in the process. Trizol reagent was used to extract RNA from every sample. Libraries were amplified in two PCR steps, with a second sample barcode and Illumina TruSeq adapters added in the second step. Libraries were sequenced on an Illumina NovaSeq with 2 x 150 bp paired-end reads. The authors processed their data as follows. The reads were demultiplexed and collapsed into UMI-guided consensus sequences using migec v1.2.7. Using mixcr v2.1.11, UMI consensuses were aligned to TRA and TRB V and J templates and then assembled into clonotypes. Clonotypes were classified as expanded or contracted when called significant by both edgeR and NoisET, with noise models trained on biological replicates. For edgeR calls, a false discovery rate-adjusted p below 0.01 and a log2 fold-change threshold of 1 were applied. As an exploratory analysis of dynamics, max-normalized trajectories of the 1000 most abundant clonotypes were examined by PCA with hierarchical clustering. The CD4 or CD8 phenotype of responding clones was assigned using the separately sequenced CD4+ and CD8+ repertoires. TCRdb trimmed the raw reads at Q25, called clones with MiXCR and kept productive beta chains. Rows are combined by CDR3 protein, so each entry shows the most common genes and DNA. These V and J calls are TCRdb output, not the study's own analysis. The sample includes about 170,000 distinct CDR3 sequences, with 10% to 15% observed a single time. The ten top clones hold 3.3% of the sample.

The sequence derives from a man aged 18 to 29 who had mild COVID-19 (a few samples of this study predate the infection). The sample titles of this study are shuffled in the database, so cell type and time point are left out; the donor was told from shared clones. The sequenced material came from PBMCs or a T cell subset sorted from them (not recorded which). Recombination joined TRBV7-9 with TRBJ2-5, with 7 bases aligning to TRBD2. The CDR3 has the sequence CASSSTSRGTQYF. The DNA sequence reads TGTGCCAGCAGCTCGACTAGCCGTGGGACCCAGTACTTC.